The 23 T cell receptor beta chains in this list originate from one sample, sequenced in a study of T cell repertoires in cytomegalovirus infection. TCRdb recomputed calls from the reads with MiXCR, one row per CDR3 protein. The sample consists of roughly 990,000 distinct CDR3 sequences, about a third of them appearing once. The antigens these receptors bind are not known. This specimen consisted of cultured CD8+ T cells from PBMCs, obtained from culture after CMV antigen stimulation. These receptors were taken from a human donor in good health (CMV status not recorded). Some clones in this sample may be carry-over from other donors' samples.

This clonotype was counted a few times. The V gene is TRBV20-1, the J gene TRBJ2-5, with 7 bases aligning to TRBD2. The CDR3 has 16 amino acids. J was trimmed by 4 bases and V by 0 bases; bases with no gene match: 11. Germline-derived CDR1 and CDR2 are DFQATT and SNEGSKA (reference sequence). This CDR3 is CSARDRVAGLSETQYF. The CDR3 DNA reads as TGCAGTGCTAGAGATCGAGTAGCGGGTCTCTCAGAGACCCAGTACTTC.

This clonotype came up a few times. The chain combines TRBV28 with TRBJ1-6; 7 positions match TRBD1. V dropped 5 bases and J dropped 8; count of bases not matched to a gene: 9. Germline V CDR1 and CDR2: MDHEN, SYDVKM. The CDR3 sequence is 15 residues long. The DNA of the CDR3 is TGTGCCAGCAGTATAGGGAACAGGGGAGATTCACCCCTCCACTTT. Translating gives CASSIGNRGDSPLHF.

The chain links TRBV24-1 to TRBJ2-1; TRBD2 matches 16 bases. The CDR3 has 17 residues. Germline CDR1 KGHDR, CDR2 SFDVKD. V lost 3 bases and J lost 7; bases outside the gene matches: 5. The CDR3 DNA follows: TGTGCCACCAGTGATGGGACTAGCGGGGGGGCTGGGAATGAGCAGTTCTTC. It is translated as CATSDGTSGGAGNEQFF.

This clonotype was picked up many times. This chain joins TRBV7-8 and TRBJ1-5, with 8 bases lining up with TRBD1. CDR3 length equals 14 residues. Germline CDR1 reads SGHVS; CDR2 reads FQNEAQ. V lost 4 bases, J lost 6 bases, and 5 bases stayed unmatched. DNA of the CDR3: TGTGCCAGCAGCTCCGGACAGGGTAGTCAGCCCCAGCATTTT. Amino acid sequence: CASSSGQGSQPQHF.

This clonotype was picked up a small number of times. The chain links TRBV14 to TRBJ2-7, with D possibly being TRBD1 (6 bases). The CDR3 spans 15 residues. Germline assignment: CDR1 SGHDN and CDR2 FVKESK. V lost 0 bases, J lost 1 base, and 10 bases lay in between. The CDR3 coding sequence is TGTGCCAGCAGCCAAGATCGCACAGGGTCCTACGAGCAGTACGTC. As protein: CASSQDRTGSYEQYV.

The chain combines TRBV10-2 with TRBJ1-5; possible D gene TRBD1, 6 bases. The CDR3 is 14 residues long. V dropped 3 bases and J dropped 3 bases, with 9 bases sitting between them. The germline gives CDR1 WSHSY, CDR2 SAAADI. The CDR3, as DNA: TGCGCCAGCAGTGAAGCAGGGGCCAATCAGCCCCAGCATTTT. This translates into CASSEAGANQPQHF.

Remarks on this clonotype: This clone may be a read error of a much larger clone one base away. The V gene is TRBV7-6, the J gene TRBJ1-2; 10 bases line up with TRBD1. Germline V gives CDR1 SGHVS, CDR2 FNYEAQ. Trimming removed 6 bases from V and 6 bases from J; junction bases left unmatched: 1. The CDR3 has 12 amino acids. The DNA for the CDR3 is TGTGCCAGCAGAGGGACAGGGGATGGCTACACCTTC. This codes for CASRGTGDGYTF.

This clonotype was seen a single time. The CDR3: CASSPGRPTDGYTF. The CDR3 DNA follows: TGTGCCAGCAGCCCGGGCCGCCCCACGGATGGCTACACCTTC. This sequence joins TRBV5-6 and TRBJ1-2; no clear D gene. V was cut by 4 bases and J by 6 bases, with 16 bases left in between. The CDR3 totals 14 residues. CDR1 and CDR2 (germline): SGHDT, YYEEEE.

This clonotype occurred many times. V usage is TRBV7-6 and J usage is TRBJ2-5, with TRBD1 identical over 7 bases. CDR3 length: 16 residues. The V segment lost 5 bases and the J segment 5 bases; nucleotides outside the gene matches: 14. Germline V gene lookup returns CDR1 SGHVS and CDR2 FNYEAQ. CDR3 region: CASSQFRTGVNETQYF. The CDR3 nucleotides read TGTGCCAGCAGCCAATTCCGGACAGGCGTAAATGAGACCCAGTACTTC. Full variable domain (remainder filled in from reference TRBV7-6 and TRBJ2-5): GAGVSQSPRYKVTKRGQDVALRCDPISGHVSLYWYRQALGQGPEFLTYFNYEAQQDKSGLPNDRFSAERPEGSISTLTIQRTEQRDSAMYRCASSQFRTGVNETQYFGPGTRLLVL.

The chain uses TRBV29-1 and TRBJ1-2; D may be TRBD1 (5 bases). There are 11 residues in the CDR3. Per the germline V gene, CDR1 is SQVTM and CDR2 is ANQGSEA. Trimming stripped 7 bases from V and 8 bases from J, with 14 bases between. This CDR3 is CSAGTSEGYTF. The CDR3 DNA reads TGCAGCGCAGGGACCAGCGAAGGCTACACCTTC.

This clonotype was seen more than once but under ten times. The chain carries TRBV11-3 and TRBJ2-5; 8 bases agree with TRBD1. The CDR3 covers 15 residues. V shed 6 bases, J shed 5 bases, and the junction held 11 bases outside the gene matches. Looked up from germline, CDR1 is SGHNT and CDR2 is YENEEA. The CDR3 loop is CASSRRTGTGETQYF. DNA for the CDR3: TGTGCCAGCAGTCGCCGGACAGGGACTGGGGAGACCCAGTACTTC.

This sequence joins TRBV5-1 and TRBJ2-3; TRBD2 agrees at 11 bases. The CDR3 has 17 amino acids. The ends lost 6 bases at V and 0 bases at J; junction bases unmatched: 9. Per germline, CDR1 SGHRS and CDR2 YFSETQ. Here the CDR3 reads CASIVGTSGPSTDTQYF. CDR3 sequence (DNA): TGCGCCAGCATTGTAGGGACTAGCGGACCTAGCACAGATACGCAGTATTTT.

This chain uses TRBV7-8 with TRBJ2-3; TRBD1 is a possible D gene (6 bases). The CDR3 extends over 15 amino acids. Germline loops: CDR1 SGHVS, CDR2 FQNEAQ. V was cut by 0 bases and J by 2 bases, with 9 bases left in between. The CDR3 sequence is CASSLAWTATDTQYF. CDR3 bases: TGTGCCAGCAGCTTAGCGTGGACAGCCACAGATACGCAGTATTTT. The full variable domain, rest sourced from reference TRBV7-8 and TRBJ2-3, is GAGVSQSPRYKVAKRGQDVALRCDPISGHVSLFWYQQALGQGPEFLTYFQNEAQLDKSGLPSDRFFAERPEGSVSTLKIQRTQQEDSAVYLCASSLAWTATDTQYFGPGTRLTVL.

This clonotype was seen ten or more times. CDR3: CASSSPEDTQYF. The CDR3 nucleotides are TGTGCCAGCAGCTCCCCAGAAGATACGCAGTATTTT. The V call is TRBV7-2, the J call TRBJ2-3; D not certain. V was clipped by 4 bases and J by 5 bases, with 7 bases between them. There are 12 residues in the CDR3. The germline V gene encodes CDR1 SGHTA and CDR2 FQGNSA.

In its sample, this clonotype was seen many times. CDR3 sequence reads: CASSPRRRPDSNQPQHF. The CDR3 DNA sequence: TGTGCCAGCAGCCCCCGGCGACGGCCAGATAGCAATCAGCCCCAGCATTTT. The rearrangement joins TRBV7-4 to TRBJ1-5; unclear D gene. Germline lookup yields CDR1 SGHVT and CDR2 SQSDAQ. CDR3 length: 17 amino acids. Deletions cut 5 bases from V and 0 bases from J, with 17 bases between. Filled out from reference TRBV7-4 and TRBJ1-5, the complete variable domain reads GAGVSQSPRYKVAKRGRDVALRCDSISGHVTLYWYRQTLGQGSEVLTYSQSDAQRDKSGRPSGRFSAERPERSVSTLKIQRTEQGDSAVYLCASSPRRRPDSNQPQHFGDGTRLSIL.

This clonotype was seen a handful of times. The V call is TRBV6-1, the J call TRBJ2-5; 11 positions agree with TRBD2. The CDR3 contains 15 residues. Losses at the gene ends were 4 bases for V and 3 bases for J; bases not matched to a gene: 4. CDR1 and CDR2 from the germline V gene are MNHNS and SASEGT. DNA of the CDR3: TGTGCCAGCAGTGGCCCGGGACTAGCGGAAGAGACCCAGTACTTC. Protein sequence: CASSGPGLAEETQYF.

The chain employs TRBV4-1 and TRBJ2-5; the D gene is possibly TRBD2 (5 bases). The V gene lost 0 bases and the J gene lost 1 base, with 15 bases spanning the gap. Germline V gene data show CDR1 as MGHRA and CDR2 as YSYEKL. The CDR3 covers 17 residues. The CDR3 reads CASSQDRPSKIQETQYF. The CDR3 coding sequence is TGCGCCAGCAGCCAAGATAGGCCTAGCAAAATCCAAGAGACCCAGTACTTC.

This chain joins TRBV6-1 and TRBJ2-7; 11 bases line up with TRBD1. Germline assignment: CDR1 MNHNS and CDR2 SASEGT. Trimming at V came to 6 bases and at J to 6 bases, leaving 7 bases not matched to a gene. CDR3 length: 14 amino acids. The CDR3: CASSHGTGGAEQYF. The DNA of the CDR3 is TGTGCCAGCAGCCACGGGACAGGGGGTGCCGAGCAGTACTTC.

Comment on this clonotype: A much larger clone lies one base from this, so it may be a read error. This sequence joins TRBV6-1 and TRBJ2-2; 9 nucleotides agree with TRBD2. V dropped 3 bases and J dropped 4; count of bases not matched to a gene: 6. This CDR3 spans 16 amino acids. Per germline, CDR1 MNHNS and CDR2 SASEGT. CDR3 in amino acids: CASSDSGGLATGELFF. CDR3 nucleotide sequence: TGTGCCAGCAGTGATAGCGGGGGACTGGCCACCGGGGAGCTGTTTTTT.

With regard to this clonotype: Germline is not matched at one junction end, which may reflect a read error. The rearrangement joins TRBV7-9 to TRBJ1-2; D gene unclear. Germline CDR1 SEHNR, CDR2 FQNEAQ (reference sequence). CDR3 length equals 13 residues. In DNA, the CDR3 is TGTGCCAGCAGCTCCCCCGGGAGGGATCCAATTATCTTC. Its translation is CASSSPGRDPIIF.

This chain links TRBV19 with TRBJ1-5; D remains ambiguous. V was trimmed by 5 bases and J by 0 bases, leaving 5 bases between them. CDR1 and CDR2 (germline): LNHDA, SQIVND (reference sequence). This CDR3 region has 13 residues. The CDR3, as DNA: TGTGCCAGTAGTCCGGTTAGCAATCAGCCCCAGCATTTT. Its translation is CASSPVSNQPQHF.

Ten or more counts support this clonotype. This CDR3 reads CASSQTLGSVWEQYF. CDR3 sequence (DNA): TGCGCCAGCAGCCAAACCTTAGGTAGTGTGTGGGAGCAGTACTTC. The genes are TRBV4-1 and TRBJ2-7, with D hard to call. The germline V and J ends were trimmed by 2 bases and 7 bases, with 18 bases remaining between them. This CDR3 contains 15 residues. Germline-derived CDR1 and CDR2 are MGHRA and YSYEKL.

J is TRBJ2-5 and V is TRBV29-1; the D is unclear. V was pared by 3 bases and J by 3 bases, with 20 bases between. This CDR3 region has 16 residues. Germline CDR1 SQVTM, CDR2 ANQGSEA. CDR3 coding DNA: TGCAGCGTTGATACCCCCTACCGGCCTTCCAAAGAGACCCAGTACTTC. Translation: CSVDTPYRPSKETQYF.